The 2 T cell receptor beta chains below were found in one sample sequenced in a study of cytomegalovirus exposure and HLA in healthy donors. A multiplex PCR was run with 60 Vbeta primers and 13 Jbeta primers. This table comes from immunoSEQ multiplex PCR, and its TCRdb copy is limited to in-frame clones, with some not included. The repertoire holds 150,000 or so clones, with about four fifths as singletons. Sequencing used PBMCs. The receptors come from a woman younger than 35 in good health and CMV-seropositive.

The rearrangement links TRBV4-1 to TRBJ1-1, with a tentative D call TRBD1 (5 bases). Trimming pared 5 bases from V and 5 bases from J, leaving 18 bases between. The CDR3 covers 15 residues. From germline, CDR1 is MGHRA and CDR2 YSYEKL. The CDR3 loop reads CASSWPRDGGTEAFF. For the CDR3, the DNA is TGCGCCAGCAGCTGGCCGAGGGACGGGGGGACTGAAGCTTTCTTT.

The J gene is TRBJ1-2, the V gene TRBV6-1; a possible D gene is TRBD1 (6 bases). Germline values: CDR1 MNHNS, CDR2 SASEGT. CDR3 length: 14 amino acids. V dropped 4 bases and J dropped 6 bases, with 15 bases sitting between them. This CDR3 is CASSVLRGSDGYTF. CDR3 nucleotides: TGTGCCAGCAGTGTCCTAAGGGGGAGTGATGGCTACACCTTC.